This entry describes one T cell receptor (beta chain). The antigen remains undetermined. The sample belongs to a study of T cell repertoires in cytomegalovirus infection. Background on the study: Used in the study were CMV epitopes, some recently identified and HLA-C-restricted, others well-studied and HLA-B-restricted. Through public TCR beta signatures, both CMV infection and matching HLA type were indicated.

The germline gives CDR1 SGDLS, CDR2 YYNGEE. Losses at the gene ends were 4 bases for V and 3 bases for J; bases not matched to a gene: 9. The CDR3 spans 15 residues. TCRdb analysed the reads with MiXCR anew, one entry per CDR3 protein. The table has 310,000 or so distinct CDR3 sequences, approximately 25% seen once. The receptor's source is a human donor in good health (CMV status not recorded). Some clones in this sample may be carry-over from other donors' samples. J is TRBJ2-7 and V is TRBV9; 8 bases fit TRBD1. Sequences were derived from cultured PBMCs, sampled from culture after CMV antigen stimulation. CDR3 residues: CASSPIPTGVYEQYF. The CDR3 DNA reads TGTGCCAGCAGCCCTATCCCGACAGGGGTCTACGAGCAGTACTTC.